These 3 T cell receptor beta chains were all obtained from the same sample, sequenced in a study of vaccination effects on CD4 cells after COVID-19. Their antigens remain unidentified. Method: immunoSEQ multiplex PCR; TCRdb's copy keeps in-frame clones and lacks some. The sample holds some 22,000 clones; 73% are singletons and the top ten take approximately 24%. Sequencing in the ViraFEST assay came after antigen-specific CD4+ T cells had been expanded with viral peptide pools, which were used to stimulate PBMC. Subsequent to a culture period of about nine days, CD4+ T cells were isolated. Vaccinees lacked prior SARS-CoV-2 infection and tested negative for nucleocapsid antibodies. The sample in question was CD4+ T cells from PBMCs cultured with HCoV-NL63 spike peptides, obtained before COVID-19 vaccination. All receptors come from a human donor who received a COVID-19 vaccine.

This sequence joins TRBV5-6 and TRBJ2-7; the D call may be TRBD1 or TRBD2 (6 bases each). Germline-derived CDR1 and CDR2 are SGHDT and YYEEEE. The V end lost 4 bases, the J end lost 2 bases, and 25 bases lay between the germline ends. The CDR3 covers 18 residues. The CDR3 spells CASSELTFHGGGTYEQYF. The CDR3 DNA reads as TGTGCCAGCAGCGAGCTAACCTTCCACGGAGGGGGTACCTACGAGCAGTACTTC.

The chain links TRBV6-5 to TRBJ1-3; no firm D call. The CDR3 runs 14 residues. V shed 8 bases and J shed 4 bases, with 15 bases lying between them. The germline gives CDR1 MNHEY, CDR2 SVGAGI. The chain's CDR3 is CASRSAIFGNTIYF. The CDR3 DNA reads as TGTGCCAGCCGCTCGGCGATATTCGGAAACACCATATATTTT.

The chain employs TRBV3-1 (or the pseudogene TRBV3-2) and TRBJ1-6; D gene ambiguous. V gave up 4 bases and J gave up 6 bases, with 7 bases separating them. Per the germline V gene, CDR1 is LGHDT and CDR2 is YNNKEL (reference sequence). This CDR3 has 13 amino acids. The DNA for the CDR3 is TGTGCCAGCAGCCGTGAAAGTAATTCACCCCTCCACTTT. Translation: CASSRESNSPLHF.